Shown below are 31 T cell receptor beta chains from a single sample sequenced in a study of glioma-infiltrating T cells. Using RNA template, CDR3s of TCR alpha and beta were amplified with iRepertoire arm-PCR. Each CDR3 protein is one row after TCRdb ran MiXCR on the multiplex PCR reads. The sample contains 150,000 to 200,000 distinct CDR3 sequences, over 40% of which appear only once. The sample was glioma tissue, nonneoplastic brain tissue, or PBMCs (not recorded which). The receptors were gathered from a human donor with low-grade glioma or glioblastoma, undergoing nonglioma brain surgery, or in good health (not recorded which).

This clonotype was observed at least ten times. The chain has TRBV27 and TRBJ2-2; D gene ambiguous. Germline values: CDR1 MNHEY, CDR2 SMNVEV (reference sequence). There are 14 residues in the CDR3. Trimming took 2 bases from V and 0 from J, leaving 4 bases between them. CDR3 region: CASSLNPNTGELFF. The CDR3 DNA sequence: TGTGCCAGCAGTTTAAACCCGAACACCGGGGAGCTGTTTTTT.

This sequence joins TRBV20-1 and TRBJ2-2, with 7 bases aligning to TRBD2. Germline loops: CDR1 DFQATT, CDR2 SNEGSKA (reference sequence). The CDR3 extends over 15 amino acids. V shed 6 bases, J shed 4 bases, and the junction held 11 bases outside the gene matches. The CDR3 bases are TGCAGTGCCCGACCCCCGGGAGGCGGCACCGGGGAGCTGTTTTTT. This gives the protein CSARPPGGGTGELFF.

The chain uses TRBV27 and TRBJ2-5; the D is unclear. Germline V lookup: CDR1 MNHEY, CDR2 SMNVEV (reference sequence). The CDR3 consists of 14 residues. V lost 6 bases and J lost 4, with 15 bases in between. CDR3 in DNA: TGTGCCAGCAGCCAAGAACCCAGCACAGAGACCCAGTACTTC. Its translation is CASSQEPSTETQYF.

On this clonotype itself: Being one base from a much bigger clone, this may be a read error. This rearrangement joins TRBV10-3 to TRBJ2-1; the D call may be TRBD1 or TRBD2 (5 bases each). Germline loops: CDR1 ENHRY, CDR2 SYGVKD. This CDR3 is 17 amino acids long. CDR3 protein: CGISEFALNGAYNEQFF. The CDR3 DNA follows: TGTGGCATCAGTGAGTTCGCTCTCAACGGGGCTTACAATGAGCAGTTCTTC.

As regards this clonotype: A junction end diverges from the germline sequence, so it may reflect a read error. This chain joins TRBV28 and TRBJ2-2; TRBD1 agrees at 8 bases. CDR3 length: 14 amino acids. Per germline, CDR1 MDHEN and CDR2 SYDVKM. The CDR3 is CASGQGPNTGELSF. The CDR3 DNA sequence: TGTGCCAGCGGACAGGGTCCCAACACCGGGGAGCTGTCTTTT.

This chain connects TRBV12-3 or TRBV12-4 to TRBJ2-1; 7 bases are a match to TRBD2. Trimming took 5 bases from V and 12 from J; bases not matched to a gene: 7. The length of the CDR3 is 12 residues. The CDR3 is CASSPIAGRQFF. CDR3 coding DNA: TGTGCCAGCAGTCCTATAGCGGGCCGGCAGTTCTTC.

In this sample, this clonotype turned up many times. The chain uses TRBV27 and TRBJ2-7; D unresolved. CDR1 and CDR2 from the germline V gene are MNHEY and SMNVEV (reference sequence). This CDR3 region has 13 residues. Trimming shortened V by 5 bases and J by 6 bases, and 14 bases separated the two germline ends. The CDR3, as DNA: TGTGCCAGCAGTCTTAACGGCGGCGGCGAGCAGTACTTC. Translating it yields CASSLNGGGEQYF.

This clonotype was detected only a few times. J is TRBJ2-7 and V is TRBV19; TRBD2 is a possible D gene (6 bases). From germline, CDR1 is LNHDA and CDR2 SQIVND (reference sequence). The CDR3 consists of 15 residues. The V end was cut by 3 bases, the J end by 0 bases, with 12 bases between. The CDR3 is CASSISGGASYEQYF. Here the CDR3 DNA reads TGTGCCAGTAGTATCTCTGGCGGGGCCTCCTACGAGCAGTACTTC.

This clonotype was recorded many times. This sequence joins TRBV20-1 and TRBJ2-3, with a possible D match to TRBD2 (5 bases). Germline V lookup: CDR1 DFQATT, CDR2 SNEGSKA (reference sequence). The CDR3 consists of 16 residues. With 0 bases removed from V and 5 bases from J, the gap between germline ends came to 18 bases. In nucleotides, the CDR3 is TGCAGTGCTAGAGAGGACTCGAAGAGAAGAAGAGATACGCAGTATTTT. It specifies CSAREDSKRRRDTQYF.

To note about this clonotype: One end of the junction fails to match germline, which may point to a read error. The CDR3, as DNA: TGTGACAGCAGCCTTTCCGGCCGCTCCTACAATGAGCAGTTCTTC. This translates into CDSSLSGRSYNEQFF. The V gene is TRBV3-1, the J gene TRBJ2-1; D uncertain. Looked up from germline, CDR1 is LGHDT and CDR2 is YNNKEL (reference sequence). There are 15 residues in the CDR3.

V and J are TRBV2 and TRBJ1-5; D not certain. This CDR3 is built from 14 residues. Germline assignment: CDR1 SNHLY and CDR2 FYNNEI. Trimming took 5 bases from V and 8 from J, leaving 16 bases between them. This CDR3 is CASSLRLFNKPQHF. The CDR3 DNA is TGTGCCAGCAGTCTAAGGCTATTTAATAAGCCCCAGCATTTT.

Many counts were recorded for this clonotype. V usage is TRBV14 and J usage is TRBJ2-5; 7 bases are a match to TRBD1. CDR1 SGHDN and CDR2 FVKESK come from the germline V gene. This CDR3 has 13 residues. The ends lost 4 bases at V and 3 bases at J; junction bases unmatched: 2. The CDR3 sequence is CASSPGQEETQYF. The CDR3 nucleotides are TGTGCCAGCAGCCCCGGACAGGAAGAGACCCAGTACTTC.

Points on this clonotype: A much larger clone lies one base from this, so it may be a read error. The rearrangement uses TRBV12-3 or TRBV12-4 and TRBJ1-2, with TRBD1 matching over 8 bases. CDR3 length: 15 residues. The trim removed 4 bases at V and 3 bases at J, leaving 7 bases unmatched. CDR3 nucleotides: TGTGCCAGCAGTTCAAGCCAGGGGGCACACTATGGCTACACCTTC. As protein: CASSSSQGAHYGYTF.

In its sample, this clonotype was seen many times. The CDR3 DNA reads TGTGCCAGCAGCTTAGGGCCCCACAATGAGCAGTTCTTC. Translated: CASSLGPHNEQFF. The V call is TRBV7-2, the J call TRBJ2-1; D is unresolved. The CDR3 has 13 amino acids. The germline V gene encodes CDR1 SGHTA and CDR2 FQGNSA. V dropped 1 base and J dropped 5 bases, with 6 bases sitting between them.

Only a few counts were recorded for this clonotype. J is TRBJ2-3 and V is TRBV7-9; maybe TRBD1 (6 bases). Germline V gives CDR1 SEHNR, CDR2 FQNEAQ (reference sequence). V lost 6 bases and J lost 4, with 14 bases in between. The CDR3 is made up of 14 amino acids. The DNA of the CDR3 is TGTGCCAGCAGTAAACAGGGAACGCCAGATACGCAGTATTTT. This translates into CASSKQGTPDTQYF.

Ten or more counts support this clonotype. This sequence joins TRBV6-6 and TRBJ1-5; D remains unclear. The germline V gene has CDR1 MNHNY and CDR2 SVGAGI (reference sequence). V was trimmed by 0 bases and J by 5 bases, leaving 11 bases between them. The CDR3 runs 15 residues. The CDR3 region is CASSYSGGEDQPQHF. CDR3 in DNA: TGTGCCAGCAGTTACTCGGGCGGAGAGGATCAGCCCCAGCATTTT.

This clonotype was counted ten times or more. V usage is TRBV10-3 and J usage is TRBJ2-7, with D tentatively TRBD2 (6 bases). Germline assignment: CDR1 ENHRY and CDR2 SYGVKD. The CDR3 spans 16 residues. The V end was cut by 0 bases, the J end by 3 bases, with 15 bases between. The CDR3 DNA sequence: TGTGCCATCAGTGAGTCGTTTTTGCGGGATCGCTACGAGCAGTACTTC. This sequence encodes CAISESFLRDRYEQYF.

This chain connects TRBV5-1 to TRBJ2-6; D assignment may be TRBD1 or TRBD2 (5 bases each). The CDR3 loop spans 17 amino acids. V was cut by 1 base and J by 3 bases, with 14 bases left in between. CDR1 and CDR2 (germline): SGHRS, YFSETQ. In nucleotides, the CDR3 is TGCGCCAGCAGCTTGCACGGTAGAGGGGTTGGGGCCAACGTCCTGACTTTC. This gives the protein CASSLHGRGVGANVLTF.

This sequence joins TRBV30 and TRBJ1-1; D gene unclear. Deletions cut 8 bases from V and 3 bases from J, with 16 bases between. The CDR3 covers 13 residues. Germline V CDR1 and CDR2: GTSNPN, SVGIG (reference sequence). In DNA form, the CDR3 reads TGTGCCCGCCACGGCCAGTTCTACACTGAAGCTTTCTTT. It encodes CARHGQFYTEAFF.

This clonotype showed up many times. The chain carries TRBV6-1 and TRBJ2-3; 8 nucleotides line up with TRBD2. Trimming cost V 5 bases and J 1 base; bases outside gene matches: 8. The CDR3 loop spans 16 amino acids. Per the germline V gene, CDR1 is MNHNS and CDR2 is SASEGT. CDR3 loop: CASSSVIAGRTDTQYF. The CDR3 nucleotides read TGTGCCAGCAGTTCAGTTATAGCGGGACGCACAGATACGCAGTATTTT.

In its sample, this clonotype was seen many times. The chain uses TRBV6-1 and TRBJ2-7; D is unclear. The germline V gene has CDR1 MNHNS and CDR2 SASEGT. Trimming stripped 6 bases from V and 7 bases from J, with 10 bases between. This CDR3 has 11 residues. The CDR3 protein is CASRRRMEQYF. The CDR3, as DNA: TGTGCCAGCAGGCGTCGGATGGAGCAGTACTTC.

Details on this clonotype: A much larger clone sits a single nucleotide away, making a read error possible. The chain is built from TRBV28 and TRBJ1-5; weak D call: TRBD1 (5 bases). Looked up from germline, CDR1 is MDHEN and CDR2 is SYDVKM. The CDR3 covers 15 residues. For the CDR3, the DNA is TGTGACAGCAGTACCCTGACAGACTTTAACCAGCCCCAGCATTTT. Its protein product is CDSSTLTDFNQPQHF.

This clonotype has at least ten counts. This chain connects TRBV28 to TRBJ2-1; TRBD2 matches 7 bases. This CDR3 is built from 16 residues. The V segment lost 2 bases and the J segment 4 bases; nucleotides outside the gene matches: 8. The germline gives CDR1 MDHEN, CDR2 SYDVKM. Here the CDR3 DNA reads TGTGCCAGCAGTTTAGCCGGGCTAGCGGATTACAATGAGCAGTTCTTC. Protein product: CASSLAGLADYNEQFF.

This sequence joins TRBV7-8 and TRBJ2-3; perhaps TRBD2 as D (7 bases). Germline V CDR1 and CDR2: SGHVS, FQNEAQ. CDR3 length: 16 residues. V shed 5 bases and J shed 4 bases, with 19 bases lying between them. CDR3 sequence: CASSPGVGGPSDTQYF. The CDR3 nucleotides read TGTGCCAGCAGCCCAGGGGTGGGAGGGCCGTCAGATACGCAGTATTTT.

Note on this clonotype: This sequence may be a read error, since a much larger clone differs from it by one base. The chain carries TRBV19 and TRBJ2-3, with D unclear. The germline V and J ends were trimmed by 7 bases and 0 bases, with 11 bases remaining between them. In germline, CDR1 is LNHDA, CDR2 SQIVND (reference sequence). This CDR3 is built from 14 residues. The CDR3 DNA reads TGTGCCAGTAATATGGAAGCGAGCACAGATACGCAGTATTTT. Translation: CASNMEASTDTQYF.

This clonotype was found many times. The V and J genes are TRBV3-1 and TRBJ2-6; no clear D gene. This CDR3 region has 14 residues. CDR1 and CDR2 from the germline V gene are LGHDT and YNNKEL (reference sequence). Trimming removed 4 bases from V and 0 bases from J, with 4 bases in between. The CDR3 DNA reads TGTGCCAGCAGCCTAAACTCTGGGGCCAACGTCCTGACTTTC. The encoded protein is CASSLNSGANVLTF. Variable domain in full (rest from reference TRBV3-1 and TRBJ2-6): DTAVSQTPKYLVTQMGNDKSIKCEQNLGHDTMYWYKQDSKKFLKIMFSYNNKELIINETVPNRFSPKSPDKAHLNLHINSLELGDSAVYFCASSLNSGANVLTFGAGSRLTVL.

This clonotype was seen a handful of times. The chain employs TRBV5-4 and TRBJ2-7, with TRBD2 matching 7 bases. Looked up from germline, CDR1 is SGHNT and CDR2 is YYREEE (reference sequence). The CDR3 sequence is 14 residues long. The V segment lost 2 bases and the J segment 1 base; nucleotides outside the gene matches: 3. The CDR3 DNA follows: TGTGCCAGCAGCTTCAGCGGGACTTCCTACGAGCAGTACTTC. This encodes CASSFSGTSYEQYF.

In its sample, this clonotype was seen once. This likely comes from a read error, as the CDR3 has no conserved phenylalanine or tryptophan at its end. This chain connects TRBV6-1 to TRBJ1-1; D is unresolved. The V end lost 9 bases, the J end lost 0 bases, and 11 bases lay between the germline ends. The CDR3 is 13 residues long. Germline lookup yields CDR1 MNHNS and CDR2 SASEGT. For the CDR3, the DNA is TGTGCCAGAAGTCCAAAGATGAACACTGAAGCTTTCTTG. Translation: CARSPKMNTEAFL.

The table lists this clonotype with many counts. This CDR3 is CASNPTAGNQETQYF. CDR3 coding DNA: TGTGCCAGCAATCCTACGGCAGGGAACCAAGAGACCCAGTACTTC. This chain uses TRBV28 with TRBJ2-5; D possibly corresponds to TRBD1 (5 bases). Germline V gene sequence: CDR1 MDHEN, CDR2 SYDVKM. The CDR3 totals 15 residues. V lost 7 bases to trimming and J lost 0 bases, with 15 bases between them.

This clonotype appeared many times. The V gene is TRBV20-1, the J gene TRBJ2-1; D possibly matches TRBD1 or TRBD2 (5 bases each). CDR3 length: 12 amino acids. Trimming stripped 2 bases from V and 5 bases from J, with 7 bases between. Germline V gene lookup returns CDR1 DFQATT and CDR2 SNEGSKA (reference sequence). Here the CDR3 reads CSARRGDNEQFF. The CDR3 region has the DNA TGCAGTGCTAGAAGAGGGGACAATGAGCAGTTCTTC.

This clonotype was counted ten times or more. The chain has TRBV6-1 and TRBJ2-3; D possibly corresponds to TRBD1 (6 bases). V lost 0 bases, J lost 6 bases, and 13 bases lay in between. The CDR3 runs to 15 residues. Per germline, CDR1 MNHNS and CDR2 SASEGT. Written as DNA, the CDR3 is TGTGCCAGCAGTGAAGCGCTGGGGGCGAGGGATACGCAGTATTTT. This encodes CASSEALGARDTQYF.